This TCR beta chain was documented in a study of OX40 agonist ivuxolimab in advanced cancers. Study-wide findings and caveats: At doses 0.1 to 3.0 mg/kg, CD4+ and CD8+ clones expanded.

As concerns this clone: Its specificity is not known.

Profiled with immunoSEQ multiplex PCR; TCRdb holds only in-frame clones, not every one. The sample consists of 65,000 to 100,000 clones, roughly 88% of them appearing once. CDR3 length: 14 residues. In germline, CDR1 is SGHRS, CDR2 YFSETQ. J gave up 1 base and V 4 bases, and 2 bases lay outside the gene matches. This sequence was found in an adult with an advanced solid tumor such as melanoma, head and neck, liver or kidney cancer. Sequenced material: CD4+ or CD8+ T cells sorted from blood, taken in a trial of the OX40 agonist ivuxolimab. This rearrangement joins TRBV5-1 to TRBJ1-1, with 9 positions matching TRBD1. The CDR3 here is CASSGTGKNTEAFF. CDR3 coding DNA: TGCGCCAGCAGCGGGACAGGGAAGAACACTGAAGCTTTCTTT.